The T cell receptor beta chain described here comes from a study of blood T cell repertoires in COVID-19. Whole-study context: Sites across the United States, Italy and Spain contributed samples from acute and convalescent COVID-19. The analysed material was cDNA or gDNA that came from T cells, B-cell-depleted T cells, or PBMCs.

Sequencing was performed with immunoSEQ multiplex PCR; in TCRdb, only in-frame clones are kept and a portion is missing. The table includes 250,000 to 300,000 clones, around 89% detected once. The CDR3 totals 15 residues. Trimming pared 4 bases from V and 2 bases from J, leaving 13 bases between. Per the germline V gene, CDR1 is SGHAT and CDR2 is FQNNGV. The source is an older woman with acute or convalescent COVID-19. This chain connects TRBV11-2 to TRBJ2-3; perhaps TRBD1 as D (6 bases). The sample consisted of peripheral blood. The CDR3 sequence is CASSSQGSPTDTQYF. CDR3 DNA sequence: TGTGCCAGCAGCTCCCAGGGGTCCCCCACAGATACGCAGTATTTT.